This T cell receptor beta chain emerged from a study of chemoradiotherapy in HPV16-positive cancers (dated by TCRdb to between 2021 and 2024). Notes on the research overall: Using functional T-cell assays on cells from a couple of HPV16-positive patients, the researchers defined candidate HPV-specific T-cell clones and common TCR motifs. The study asked whether T-cell immunity to the HPV oncoproteins E6 and E7 changes during chemoradiotherapy and whether this immunity affects survival. The candidate HPV-specific TCRs and motifs were subsequently tracked in TCR repertoires obtained from some 80 patients with HPV-related cancers.

Points on this clone: The antigen it recognizes is unknown. Per-base quality was not reported, and no clone a single base away is much larger than it.

The research as a whole found: The survival association was reported for HPV16-positive patients, and the functional definition of HPV-specific T cells was derived from only a couple of HPV16-positive patients. Among HPV16-positive patients, expansion of HPV-responsive T cells during chemoradiotherapy was associated with better recurrence-free survival. Expansion of candidate HPV-specific clones and E7-related TCR motifs was observed in the tumor microenvironment during treatment, whereas no such expansion was observed for non-HPV-specific T cells.

Library construction relied on the immunoSEQ multiplex PCR assay. TCRdb took over this immuneACCESS table, retaining in-frame rearrangements with V and J assigned. Such tables are incomplete; in checked studies, under half of the missing clones stem from an unresolved V gene, and the remainder is unexplained. A total of under 7,000 clones appear in this sample, 80% to 95% of them only once. The ten largest clones add up to 1.5% to 2% of the sample. For CDR1 and CDR2, the germline V gene (reference sequence) lists LNHDA and SQIVND. At the junction V is shortened by 7 bases and J by 0 bases, with 6 bases in between. Inclusive of the bounding cysteine and phenylalanine, the CDR3 is 13 residues long. CDR3 DNA is the only sequence kept; it has 39 bases, read in frame from the first base. Repertoires were sampled repeatedly over the course of chemoradiotherapy, so clonal expansion could be followed in the tumor microenvironment.

Sequencing was performed on blood, taken from a patient who underwent chemoradiotherapy. The clonotype was recovered from a human donor with HPV-associated anogenital cancer. This receptor chain uses TRBV19 and TRBJ2-2; the D gene identity is not certain. The DNA is TGTGCCAGTAACCGGGCGAACACCGGGGAGCTGTTTTTT. This gives the protein CASNRANTGELFF.